A single sample is the source of the 12 T cell receptor beta chains below, sequenced in a study of T cell responses to AZD1222 COVID-19 vaccine. The data were produced by immunoSEQ multiplex PCR, yet TCRdb's version contains in-frame clones alone and is incomplete. Of some 140,000 clones listed, 85% to 95% are singletons. The sequencing here drew on peripheral blood, taken on day 0 of AZD1222 vaccination. The receptor set was obtained from an adult in good health.

The chain is built from TRBV15 and TRBJ1-5, with D possibly being TRBD1 (5 bases). CDR1 LNHNV and CDR2 YYDKDF come from the germline V gene (reference sequence). The CDR3 covers 14 residues. V was trimmed by 6 bases and J by 6 bases, leaving 15 bases between them. CDR3: CATSVFGGPQPQHF. The CDR3 nucleotides read TGTGCCACCAGTGTTTTCGGGGGACCTCAGCCCCAGCATTTT.

V gene TRBV25-1 combines with J gene TRBJ2-2; 7 nucleotides line up with TRBD1. CDR1 is MGHDK and CDR2 is SYGVNS in the germline V gene. This CDR3 contains 16 residues. Germline trimming cut 5 bases from V and 3 bases from J; bases unmatched to any gene: 9. The CDR3 is CASSPNRGLDTGELFF. In DNA form, the CDR3 reads TGTGCCAGCAGTCCCAATAGGGGGCTGGACACCGGGGAGCTGTTTTTT.

This clone has only a few counts. The chain combines TRBV5-6 with TRBJ2-7; tentative D call: TRBD1 (6 bases). V was cut by 3 bases and J by 2 bases, with 9 bases left in between. The CDR3 contains 13 residues. Germline CDR1 is SGHDT and CDR2 is YYEEEE. The CDR3 DNA follows: TGTGCCAGCAGCTCGCGGACAGCCTACGAGCAGTACTTC. Translation: CASSSRTAYEQYF.

The V and J genes are TRBV7-8 and TRBJ2-1; 11 bases fit TRBD2. The V gene end was trimmed by 3 bases and the J gene end by 7 bases; junction bases not matched to a gene: 5. The CDR3 length is 15 residues. CDR1 and CDR2 (germline): SGHVS, FQNEAQ. CDR3 in amino acids: CASSFGTSGLNEQFF. The CDR3 coding sequence is TGTGCCAGCAGCTTCGGGACTAGCGGTTTGAATGAGCAGTTCTTC.

The genes are TRBV7-2 and TRBJ1-1; TRBD1 matches at 7 bases. Trimming cost V 5 bases and J 4 bases; bases outside gene matches: 16. CDR3 size: 17 residues. The V gene's germline CDR1 is SGHTA and CDR2 FQGNSA. The CDR3: CASSPRVDRAYSTEAFF. The CDR3 bases are TGTGCCAGCAGCCCGCGTGTCGACAGGGCATATTCCACTGAAGCTTTCTTT.

Comment on this clone: The sample holds other DNA sequences that translate to the same CDR3. The genes are TRBV18 and TRBJ2-7; no definite D call. The CDR3 length is 12 residues. Per germline, CDR1 KGHSH and CDR2 LQKENI. Trimming left V 3 bases short and J 0 bases short, with 3 bases between. The CDR3 DNA reads as TGTGCCAGCTCACCGTCCTCCTACGAGCAGTACTTC. Its translation: CASSPSSYEQYF.

The gene calls are TRBV5-6 and TRBJ1-6; D unclear. V was clipped by 7 bases and J by 0 bases, with 11 bases between them. The CDR3 has 15 residues. Germline V gene lookup returns CDR1 SGHDT and CDR2 YYEEEE. This chain's CDR3 is CASRRQRSYNSPLHF. Here the CDR3 DNA reads TGTGCCAGCCGGAGGCAGCGCTCCTATAATTCACCCCTCCACTTT.

This clone was counted once. The rearrangement joins TRBV14 to TRBJ2-1; D unclear. This CDR3 has 17 amino acids. Germline V gives CDR1 SGHDN, CDR2 FVKESK. V dropped 5 bases and J dropped 5 bases, with 22 bases sitting between them. The CDR3 DNA follows: TGTGCCAGCAGCAAACGTACTGTGCTAGGGCCAAACAATGAGCAGTTCTTC. Protein product: CASSKRTVLGPNNEQFF. The entire variable domain, with the rest obtained from reference TRBV14 and TRBJ2-1, is as follows: EAGVTQFPSHSVIEKGQTVTLRCDPISGHDNLYWYRRVMGKEIKFLLHFVKESKQDESGMPNNRFLAERTGGTYSTLKVQPAELEDSGVYFCASSKRTVLGPNNEQFFGPGTRLTVL.

The genes are TRBV6-5 and TRBJ2-6; no firm D call. The CDR3 sequence is 15 residues long. From germline, CDR1 is MNHEY and CDR2 SVGAGI. V was clipped by 7 bases and J by 1 base, with 11 bases between them. CDR3 nucleotide sequence: TGTGCCAGCAATCGGGCCAGGTCTGGGGCCAACGTCCTGACTTTC. It is translated as CASNRARSGANVLTF.

V usage is TRBV21-1 and J usage is TRBJ1-4. TRBV21-1 is designated a pseudogene. This CDR3 has 14 residues. The CDR3 region is CASSIVGLREKLFF. The CDR3, as DNA: TGTGCCAGCAGCATTGTGGGTTTAAGGGAAAAACTGTTTTTT.

Only a few counts were recorded for this clone. The chain couples TRBV27 to TRBJ2-2, with TRBD2 matching over 7 bases. V lost 4 bases, J lost 3 bases, and 8 bases stayed unmatched. The CDR3 is made up of 16 amino acids. Germline V gene data show CDR1 as MNHEY and CDR2 as SMNVEV (reference sequence). CDR3 sequence: CASSSWGSGYTGELFF. The CDR3 nucleotides read TGTGCCAGCAGTTCCTGGGGTAGCGGGTACACCGGGGAGCTGTTTTTT.

The chain links TRBV5-4 to TRBJ2-1; 10 positions match TRBD2. V lost 2 bases to trimming and J lost 7 bases; unmatched junction nucleotides: 6. CDR1 and CDR2 from the germline V gene are SGHNT and YYREEE (reference sequence). This CDR3 is 15 amino acids long. DNA for the CDR3: TGTGCCAGCAGCTTCAGCGGGGGGGCCTTTAATGAGCAGTTCTTC. It yields the protein CASSFSGGAFNEQFF. The whole variable domain, remainder taken from reference TRBV5-4 and TRBJ2-1, is ETGVTQSPTHLIKTRGQQVTLRCSSQSGHNTVSWYQQALGQGPQFIFQYYREEENGRGNFPPRFSGLQFPNYSSELNVNALELDDSALYLCASSFSGGAFNEQFFGPGTRLTVL.